The 10 T cell receptor beta chains given below trace back to one sample, sequenced in a study of T cell repertoires in cytomegalovirus infection. These receptors lack a known antigen. TCRdb re-analysed the reads in MiXCR, keeping a single row per CDR3 protein. The repertoire holds roughly 920,000 distinct CDR3 sequences, with under 40% as singletons. Material: cultured CD8+ T cells from PBMCs, obtained from culture after CMV antigen stimulation. Receptors originate from a human donor in good health (CMV status not recorded). Some clones in this sample may be carry-over from other donors' samples.

This clonotype came up a few times. The V and J genes are TRBV23-1 and TRBJ1-1; TRBD1 aligns across 7 bases. TRBV23-1 is assigned to the ORF class and has an uncertain function. The J segment lost 1 base and the V segment lost 2 bases, leaving 7 bases of the junction unmatched. The CDR3 spans 16 residues. This CDR3 reads CASSQETGRRNTEAFF. CDR3 nucleotide sequence: TGCGCCAGCAGTCAAGAGACAGGGAGGAGGAACACTGAAGCTTTCTTT.

Worth noting for this clonotype: A much larger clonotype is one base distant, so this may be a read error. The chain employs TRBV7-3 and TRBJ1-2, with D possibly being TRBD1 (5 bases). The length of the CDR3 is 15 residues. V gave up 2 bases and J gave up 0 bases, with 10 bases separating them. Germline V CDR1 and CDR2: SGHTA, FQGTGA. The CDR3 DNA sequence: TGTGCCAGCAGCTTAGAGGTGGGGGCTAACTATGGCTACACCTTC. Amino acid sequence: CASSLEVGANYGYTF.

J is TRBJ1-2 and V is TRBV12-3 or TRBV12-4; D uncertain. The CDR3 contains 13 residues. Trimming cost V 2 bases and J 8 bases, with 12 bases left between them. In DNA form, the CDR3 reads TGTGCCAGCAGTTTACATACTAAATGGGGCTACACCTTC. Translated: CASSLHTKWGYTF.

The J gene is TRBJ2-1, the V gene TRBV15, with a weak D call TRBD2 (5 bases). This CDR3 is built from 11 residues. The germline V gene has CDR1 LNHNV and CDR2 YYDKDF (reference sequence). Trimming removed 10 bases from V and 12 bases from J, with 16 bases in between. CDR3 nucleotide sequence: TGTGCCATCGACGATAACGGAGGGCAGTTCTTC. It specifies CAIDDNGGQFF.

The V gene is TRBV14, the J gene TRBJ1-3, with no clear D. The CDR3 has 13 residues. Germline loops: CDR1 SGHDN, CDR2 FVKESK. Trimming removed 3 bases from V and 6 bases from J, with 9 bases in between. Here the CDR3 DNA reads TGTGCCAGCAGCCAGGTCCTGGAAAACACCATATATTTT. Translation: CASSQVLENTIYF.

This clonotype was detected many times. This rearrangement joins TRBV27 to TRBJ1-5, with D hard to call. The germline CDR1 and CDR2 sequences are MNHEY and SMNVEV (reference sequence). This CDR3 has 12 amino acids. Trimming cost V 3 bases and J 6 bases, with 6 bases left between them. The CDR3 bases are TGTGCCAGCAGTTTCCCAGGTCAGCCCCAGCATTTT. Translation gives CASSFPGQPQHF.

This clonotype was counted many times. The CDR3: CASSPPTSGVETQYF. The CDR3 DNA follows: TGTGCCAGCAGCCCGCCAACTAGCGGGGTGGAGACCCAGTACTTC. The rearrangement links TRBV7-6 to TRBJ2-5, with 10 bases matching TRBD2. CDR1 and CDR2 from the germline V gene are SGHVS and FNYEAQ. CDR3 length equals 15 residues. V was clipped by 5 bases and J by 5 bases; unmatched bases: 8.

This clonotype was picked up a small number of times. This chain links TRBV7-9 with TRBJ2-3; D uncertain. Germline assignment: CDR1 SEHNR and CDR2 FQNEAQ (reference sequence). The CDR3 covers 17 residues. V gave up 5 bases and J gave up 4 bases, with 22 bases separating them. The CDR3 coding sequence is TGTGCCAGCAGCCCCCTCCCGGCGAGCGAGGCCCCAGATACGCAGTATTTT. This translates into CASSPLPASEAPDTQYF.

This clonotype was observed a few times. The chain carries TRBV19 and TRBJ1-2; D is perhaps TRBD1 (5 bases). V was pared by 2 bases and J by 5 bases, with 18 bases between. Germline CDR1 reads LNHDA; CDR2 reads SQIVND (reference sequence). This CDR3 contains 16 residues. CDR3 loop: CASSIPRMTGPYGYTF. The CDR3 bases are TGTGCCAGTAGTATACCGAGAATGACGGGGCCGTATGGCTACACCTTC.

The V call is TRBV10-3, the J call TRBJ2-7; 8 bases line up with TRBD1. The germline V gene encodes CDR1 ENHRY and CDR2 SYGVKD. There are 13 residues in the CDR3. In DNA, the CDR3 is TGTGCGTTAAAGAAGACAGGGGAAGGCGAGCAGTACTTC. Translation: CALKKTGEGEQYF.